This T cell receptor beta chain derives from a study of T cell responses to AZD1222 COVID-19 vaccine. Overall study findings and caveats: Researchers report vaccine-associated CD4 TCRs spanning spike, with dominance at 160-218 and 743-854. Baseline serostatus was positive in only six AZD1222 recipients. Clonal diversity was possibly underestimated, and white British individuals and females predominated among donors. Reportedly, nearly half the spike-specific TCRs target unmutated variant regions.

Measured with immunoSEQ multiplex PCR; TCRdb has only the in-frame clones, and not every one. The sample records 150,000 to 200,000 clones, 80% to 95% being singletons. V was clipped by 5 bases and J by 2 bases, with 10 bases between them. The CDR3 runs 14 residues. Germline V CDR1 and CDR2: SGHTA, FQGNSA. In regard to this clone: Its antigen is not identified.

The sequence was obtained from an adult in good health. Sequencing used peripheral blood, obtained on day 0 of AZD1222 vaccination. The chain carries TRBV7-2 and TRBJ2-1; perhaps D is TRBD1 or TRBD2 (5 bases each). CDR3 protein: CASSGAGPYNEQFF. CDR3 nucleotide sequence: TGTGCCAGCAGCGGGGCGGGCCCCTACAATGAGCAGTTCTTC.